This TCR beta chain is from a study of cytomegalovirus exposure and HLA in healthy donors. Germline CDR1 and CDR2: LNHNV and YYDKDF (reference sequence). CDR3 length equals 12 residues. Trimming shortened V by 2 bases and J by 5 bases, and 6 bases separated the two germline ends. A multiplex PCR was run with 60 Vbeta primers and 13 Jbeta primers. Assay: immunoSEQ multiplex PCR; the TCRdb copy retains only in-frame clones and omits some. The table has around 150,000 clones, 80% seen once. The sample holds one count of this clone. This chain links TRBV15 with TRBJ1-1; D is uncertain. Sample: PBMCs. The receptor was isolated from a man aged 50 to 60 in good health and CMV-seronegative. CDR3: CATSRTRTEAFF. The CDR3 nucleotides are TGTGCCACCAGCAGAACTAGGACTGAAGCTTTCTTT. Combining the CDR3 with reference TRBV15 and TRBJ1-1 gives the whole variable domain DAMVIQNPRYQVTQFGKPVTLSCSQTLNHNVMYWYQQKSSQAPKLLFHYYDKDFNNEADTPDNFQSRRPNTSFCFLDIRSPGLGDTAMYLCATSRTRTEAFFGQGTRLTVV.